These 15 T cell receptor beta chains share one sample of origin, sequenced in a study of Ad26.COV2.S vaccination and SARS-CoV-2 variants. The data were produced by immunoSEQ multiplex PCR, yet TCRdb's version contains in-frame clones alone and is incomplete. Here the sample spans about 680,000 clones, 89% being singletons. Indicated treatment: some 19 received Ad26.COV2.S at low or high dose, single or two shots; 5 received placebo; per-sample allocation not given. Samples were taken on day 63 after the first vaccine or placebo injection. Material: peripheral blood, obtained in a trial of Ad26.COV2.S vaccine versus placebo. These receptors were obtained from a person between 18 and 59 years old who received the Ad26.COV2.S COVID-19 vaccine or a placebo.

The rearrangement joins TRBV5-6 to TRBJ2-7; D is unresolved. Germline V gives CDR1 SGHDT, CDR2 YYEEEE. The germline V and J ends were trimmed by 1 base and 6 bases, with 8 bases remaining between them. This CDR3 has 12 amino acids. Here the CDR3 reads CASSLRFTEQYF. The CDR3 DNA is TGTGCCAGCAGCTTGAGGTTTACCGAGCAGTACTTC.

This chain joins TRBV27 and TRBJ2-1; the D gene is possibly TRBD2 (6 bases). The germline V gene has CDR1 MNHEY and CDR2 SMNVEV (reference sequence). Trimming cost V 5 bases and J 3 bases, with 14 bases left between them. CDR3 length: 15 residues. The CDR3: CASSRLVGIYNEQFF. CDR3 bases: TGTGCCAGCAGTCGACTAGTGGGAATCTACAATGAGCAGTTCTTC.

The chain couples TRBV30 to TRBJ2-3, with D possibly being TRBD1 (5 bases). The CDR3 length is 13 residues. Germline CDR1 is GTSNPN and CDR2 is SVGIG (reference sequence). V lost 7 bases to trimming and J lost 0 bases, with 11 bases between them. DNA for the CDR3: TGTGCCTCCACAGGCTCTAGCACAGATACGCAGTATTTT. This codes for CASTGSSTDTQYF.

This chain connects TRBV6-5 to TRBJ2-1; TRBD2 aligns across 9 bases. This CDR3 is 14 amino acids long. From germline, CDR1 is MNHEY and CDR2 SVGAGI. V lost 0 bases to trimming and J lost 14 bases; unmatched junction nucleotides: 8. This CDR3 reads CASSYSVAGVSKFF. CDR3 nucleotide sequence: TGTGCCAGCAGTTACTCGGTAGCGGGAGTCTCCAAGTTCTTC.

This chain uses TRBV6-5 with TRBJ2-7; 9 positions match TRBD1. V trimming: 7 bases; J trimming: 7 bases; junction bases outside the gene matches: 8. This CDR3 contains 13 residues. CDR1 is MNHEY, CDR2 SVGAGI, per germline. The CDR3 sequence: CASNSDRGAEQYF. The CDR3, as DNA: TGTGCCAGCAATTCGGACAGGGGAGCTGAGCAGTACTTC.

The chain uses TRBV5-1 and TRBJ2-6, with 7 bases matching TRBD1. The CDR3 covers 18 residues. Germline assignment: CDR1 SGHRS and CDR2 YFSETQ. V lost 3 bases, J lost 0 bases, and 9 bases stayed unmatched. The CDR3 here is CASSSLDRLISGANVLTF. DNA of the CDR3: TGCGCCAGCAGCTCCTTGGACAGGCTTATCTCTGGGGCCAACGTCCTGACTTTC.

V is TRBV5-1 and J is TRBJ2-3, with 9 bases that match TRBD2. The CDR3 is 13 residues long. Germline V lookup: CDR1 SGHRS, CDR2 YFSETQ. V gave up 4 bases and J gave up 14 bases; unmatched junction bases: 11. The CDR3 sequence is CASSLQVGGRVYF. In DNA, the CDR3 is TGCGCCAGCAGCCTGCAAGTAGGCGGGAGGGTGTATTTT.

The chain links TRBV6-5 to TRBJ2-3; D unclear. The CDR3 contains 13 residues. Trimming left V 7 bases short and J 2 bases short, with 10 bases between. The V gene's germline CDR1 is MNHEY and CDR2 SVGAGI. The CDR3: CASTSRPTDTQYF. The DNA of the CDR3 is TGTGCCAGCACCTCGCGGCCCACAGATACGCAGTATTTT.

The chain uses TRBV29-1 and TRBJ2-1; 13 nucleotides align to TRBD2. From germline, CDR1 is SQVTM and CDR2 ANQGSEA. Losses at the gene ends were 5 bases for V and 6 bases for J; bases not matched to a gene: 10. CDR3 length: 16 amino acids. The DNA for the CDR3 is TGCAGCGTTACCCTGACTAGCGGGAGGAGGGGCAATGAGCAGTTCTTC. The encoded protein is CSVTLTSGRRGNEQFF.

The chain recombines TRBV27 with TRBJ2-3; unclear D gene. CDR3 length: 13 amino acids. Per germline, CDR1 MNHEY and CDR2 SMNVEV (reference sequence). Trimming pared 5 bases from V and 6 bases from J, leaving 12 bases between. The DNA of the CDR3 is TGTGCCAGCAGTCTTACCCCGTATGATACGCAGTATTTT. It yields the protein CASSLTPYDTQYF.

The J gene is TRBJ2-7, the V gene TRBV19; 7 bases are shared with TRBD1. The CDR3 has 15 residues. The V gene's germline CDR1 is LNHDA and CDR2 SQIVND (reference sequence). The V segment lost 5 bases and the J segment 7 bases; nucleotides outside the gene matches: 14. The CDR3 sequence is CASSPSYSTGREQYF. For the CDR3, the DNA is TGTGCCAGTAGTCCTTCTTACTCGACAGGGCGAGAGCAGTACTTC.

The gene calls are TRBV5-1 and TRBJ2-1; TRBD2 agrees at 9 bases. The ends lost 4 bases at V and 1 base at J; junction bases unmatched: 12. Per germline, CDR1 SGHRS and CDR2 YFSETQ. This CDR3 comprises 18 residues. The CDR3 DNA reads TGCGCCAGCAGCCCCCTTCCTAGCGGGACCCTTTCCTACAATGAGCAGTTCTTC. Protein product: CASSPLPSGTLSYNEQFF.

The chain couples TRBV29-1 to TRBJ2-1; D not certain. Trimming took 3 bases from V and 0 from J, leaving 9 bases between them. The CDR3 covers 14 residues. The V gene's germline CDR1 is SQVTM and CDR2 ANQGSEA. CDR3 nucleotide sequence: TGCAGCGTTGATCCAGCGAACTCCTACAATGAGCAGTTCTTC. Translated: CSVDPANSYNEQFF.

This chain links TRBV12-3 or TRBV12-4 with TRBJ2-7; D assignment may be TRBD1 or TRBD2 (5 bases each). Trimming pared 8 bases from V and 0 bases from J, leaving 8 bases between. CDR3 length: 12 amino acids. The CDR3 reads CASRGTSYEQYF. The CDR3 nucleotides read TGTGCCAGCCGGGGCACCTCCTACGAGCAGTACTTC.

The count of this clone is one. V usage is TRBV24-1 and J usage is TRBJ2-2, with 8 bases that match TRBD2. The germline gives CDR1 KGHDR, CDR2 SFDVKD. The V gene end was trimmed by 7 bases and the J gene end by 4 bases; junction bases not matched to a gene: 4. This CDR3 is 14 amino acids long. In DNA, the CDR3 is TGTGCCACCAGAGGGACTAGGGGCACCGGGGAGCTGTTTTTT. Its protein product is CATRGTRGTGELFF.